This T cell receptor beta chain was documented in a study of tumor and adjacent non-tumor tissue in lung cancer. As for the study in general: The patients, 10 to 11 men and 5 or 6 women, were roughly 30 to 80 with stage I to III disease.

Study-wide results and caveats: TCR diversity was significantly greater in tumor than normal lung tissue.

This sample's RNA came from whole unsorted tissue. TCRbeta libraries were built with three rounds of nested PCR, modified from ARM-PCR. Each CDR3 protein is one row after TCRdb ran MiXCR on the multiplex PCR reads. The table includes approximately 120,000 distinct CDR3 sequences, approximately 71% detected once. CDR1 is SQVTM and CDR2 is ANQGSEA in the germline V gene. The CDR3 consists of 13 residues. Trimming pared 5 bases from V and 0 bases from J, leaving 10 bases between. In this sample, this clonotype turned up many times. The antigen remains undetermined. The chain uses TRBV29-1 and TRBJ1-1, with a weak D call TRBD1 (6 bases). The sample comprised lung tumor tissue. The clonotype was recovered from a woman in her sixties with non-small cell lung cancer. In nucleotides, the CDR3 is TGCAGCGTTTGGGGACACCTGAACACTGAAGCTTTCTTT. Amino acid sequence: CSVWGHLNTEAFF. The variable domain in full, completed from reference TRBV29-1 and TRBJ1-1, reads SAVISQKPSRDICQRGTSLTIQCQVDSQVTMMFWYRQQPGQSLTLIATANQGSEATYESGFVIDKFPISRPNLTFSTLTVSNMSPEDSSIYLCSVWGHLNTEAFFGQGTRLTVV.